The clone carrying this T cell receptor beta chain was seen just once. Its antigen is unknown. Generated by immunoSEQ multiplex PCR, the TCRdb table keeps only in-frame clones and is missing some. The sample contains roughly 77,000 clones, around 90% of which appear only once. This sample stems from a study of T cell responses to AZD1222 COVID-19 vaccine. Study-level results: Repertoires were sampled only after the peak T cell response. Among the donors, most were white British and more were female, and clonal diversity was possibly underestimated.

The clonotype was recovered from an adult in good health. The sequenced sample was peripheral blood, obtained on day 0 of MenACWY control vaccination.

CDR3 nucleotides: TGTGCCAGCAGCTTGGGTTCAGACACAGATACGCAGTATTTT. Its translation: CASSLGSDTDTQYF. This rearrangement joins TRBV11-3 to TRBJ2-3, with D hard to call. The CDR3 covers 14 residues. Germline V gene data show CDR1 as SGHNT and CDR2 as YENEEA. Trimming removed 3 bases at V and 2 bases at J, with 9 bases between.